Below, 2 T cell receptor beta chains from the same sample are listed, as sequenced in a study of shared clonotypes between healthy human individuals. Assay: immunoSEQ multiplex PCR; the TCRdb copy retains only in-frame clones and omits some. The sample has around 2.1 million clones; approximately 95% are singletons. The sequencing sample was made of naive CD4+ T cells sorted from blood. Subset here: CD45RA+ positively selected. These receptor sequences come from a man in his late teens or twenties in good health.

The chain carries TRBV6-1 and TRBJ2-2; 12 bases are a match to TRBD2. The germline V gene encodes CDR1 MNHNS and CDR2 SASEGT. The CDR3 runs to 16 residues. With V trimmed by 4 bases and J by 4 bases, 4 bases remained unmatched. The CDR3 DNA follows: TGTGCCAGCAGTGGACTAGCGGGAGTCGCCACCGGGGAGCTGTTTTTT. Protein sequence: CASSGLAGVATGELFF.

Turning to this clone: Different DNA sequences within this sample yield the same CDR3. This chain joins TRBV6-1 and TRBJ2-6; D may correspond to TRBD1 or TRBD2 (5 bases each). The CDR3 contains 15 residues. Trimming left V 1 base short and J 2 bases short, with 6 bases between. Germline values: CDR1 MNHNS, CDR2 SASEGT. For the CDR3, the DNA is TGTGCCAGCAGTGAAGGAGGGGCTGGGGCCAACGTCCTGACTTTC. Its protein product is CASSEGGAGANVLTF.